This T cell receptor beta chain is from a study of blood T cell repertoires in COVID-19. Study at large: Acute and convalescent COVID-19 specimens originated in the United States, Italy and Spain. Sources were T cells, B-cell-depleted T cells, or PBMCs; the material itself was cDNA or gDNA.

Profiled with immunoSEQ multiplex PCR; TCRdb holds only in-frame clones, not every one. This table holds roughly 170,000 clones, 70% to 80% found once. The CDR3 spans 15 residues. CDR1 and CDR2 from the germline V gene are SGDLS and YYNGEE. The ends lost 0 bases at V and 0 bases at J; junction bases unmatched: 0. The sequence came from an older woman with COVID-19, enrolled during active disease. The V and J genes are TRBV9 and TRBJ2-1; 7 nucleotides line up with TRBD2. Input material: peripheral blood. DNA for the CDR3: TGTGCCAGCAGCGTAGGGACTAGCTCCTACAATGAGCAGTTCTTC. It translates to CASSVGTSSYNEQFF.